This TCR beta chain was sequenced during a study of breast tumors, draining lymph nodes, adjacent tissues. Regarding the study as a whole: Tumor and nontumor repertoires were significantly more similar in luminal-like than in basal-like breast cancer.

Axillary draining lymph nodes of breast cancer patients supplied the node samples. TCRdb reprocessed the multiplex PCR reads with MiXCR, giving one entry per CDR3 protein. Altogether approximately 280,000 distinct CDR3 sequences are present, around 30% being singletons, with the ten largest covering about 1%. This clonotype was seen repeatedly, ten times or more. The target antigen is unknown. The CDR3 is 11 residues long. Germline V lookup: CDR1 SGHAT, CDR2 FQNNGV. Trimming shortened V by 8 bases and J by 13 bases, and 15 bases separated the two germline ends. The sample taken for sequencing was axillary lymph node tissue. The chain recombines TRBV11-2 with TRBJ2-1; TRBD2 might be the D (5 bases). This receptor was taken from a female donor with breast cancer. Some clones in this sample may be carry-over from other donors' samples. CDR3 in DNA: TGTGCCAGCCTAGAGGGTCTTAGTCAGTTCTTC. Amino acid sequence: CASLEGLSQFF.